One T cell receptor beta chain is described in this entry. The data stem from a study of shared clonotypes between healthy human individuals. From germline, CDR1 is SGDLS and CDR2 YYNGEE. The CDR3 is 13 residues long. V gave up 3 bases and J gave up 3 bases, with 10 bases separating them. Researchers ran the assay at a deep level. The protocol was immunoSEQ multiplex PCR, while the TCRdb copy is restricted to in-frame clones and leaves out a portion. Of about 2.2 million clones listed, 85% to 95% are singletons. Selected positively for CCR7 and CD45RO-negative, naive CD8 cells excluded terminally differentiated effector memory CD45RA+ cells. Healthy and HIV-negative, the adult donors had no recent acute infections or vaccinations.

The chain is built from TRBV9 and TRBJ2-7; D unresolved. The source of this sequence is a man between 18 and 35 years old in good health. Some clones in this sample may be carry-over from other donors' samples. The sequencing sample was made of naive CD8+ T cells from PBMCs. CDR3 coding DNA: TGTGCCAGCAGCGGGACGTCAGACTACGAGCAGTACTTC. Its translation is CASSGTSDYEQYF.